These 9 T cell receptor beta chains came from one sample sequenced in a study of blood T cell repertoires in COVID-19. Measured with immunoSEQ multiplex PCR; TCRdb has only the in-frame clones, and not every one. The sample records a few hundred thousand clones, more than 70% being singletons. The specimen sequenced was peripheral blood. Receptors originate from a woman aged 25 to 39 with COVID-19, enrolled during active disease.

The chain links TRBV4-1 to TRBJ1-2; D possibly corresponds to TRBD1 (6 bases). CDR3 length: 15 amino acids. Germline V lookup: CDR1 MGHRA, CDR2 YSYEKL. V shed 3 bases and J shed 5 bases, with 16 bases lying between them. The CDR3 is CASSHRAQGVYGYTF. The DNA of the CDR3 is TGCGCCAGCAGCCATAGGGCACAGGGAGTTTATGGCTACACCTTC.

The chain couples TRBV23-1 to TRBJ1-3; 11 bases fit TRBD1. TRBV23-1 is given ORF status, its function remaining uncertain. The CDR3 totals 15 residues. The J segment lost 7 bases and the V segment lost 5 bases, leaving 7 bases of the junction unmatched. The CDR3 DNA is TGCGCCAGCAGTTCTTTGGACAGGGGGCTTAACACCATATATTTT. Its translation: CASSSLDRGLNTIYF.

The J gene is TRBJ1-1, the V gene TRBV27, with unresolved D. The V end lost 2 bases, the J end lost 3 bases, and 10 bases lay between the germline ends. Germline CDR1 is MNHEY and CDR2 is SMNVEV (reference sequence). This CDR3 comprises 14 residues. The chain's CDR3 is CASSLDPSDTEAFF. The CDR3 DNA reads TGTGCCAGCAGTTTAGACCCTAGTGACACTGAAGCTTTCTTT.

This chain connects TRBV7-8 to TRBJ2-3; TRBD1 aligns across 12 bases. V was pared by 3 bases and J by 4 bases, with 2 bases of the junction left unmatched. The CDR3 extends over 15 amino acids. The germline CDR1 and CDR2 sequences are SGHVS and FQNEAQ. CDR3 DNA: TGTGCCAGCAGCTTCCGGGACAGGGGGCCAGATACGCAGTATTTT. Translating it yields CASSFRDRGPDTQYF.

This sequence joins TRBV19 and TRBJ1-6; D perhaps matches TRBD1 (5 bases). The germline V gene encodes CDR1 LNHDA and CDR2 SQIVND (reference sequence). This CDR3 has 18 residues. Trimming stripped 0 bases from V and 4 bases from J, with 16 bases between. The DNA of the CDR3 is TGTGCCAGTAGTATAGATCTCGGGAGGGGCGCATATAATTCACCCCTCCACTTT. It is translated as CASSIDLGRGAYNSPLHF.

This chain links TRBV6-2 or TRBV6-3 with TRBJ1-2; 7 bases agree with TRBD1. CDR3 length: 14 amino acids. Germline V lookup: CDR1 MNHEY, CDR2 SVGEGT. Trimming took 5 bases from V and 7 from J; bases not matched to a gene: 10. The CDR3 loop is CASSARQGSSGYTF. Written as DNA, the CDR3 is TGTGCCAGCAGTGCCCGACAGGGTTCGAGTGGCTACACCTTC.

This chain uses TRBV5-1 with TRBJ2-5; TRBD2 matches 8 bases. The ends lost 7 bases at V and 2 bases at J; junction bases unmatched: 7. This CDR3 is 14 amino acids long. The germline CDR1 and CDR2 sequences are SGHRS and YFSETQ. CDR3 DNA: TGCGCCAGCTGCGGCGGGGGGATACAAGAGACCCAGTACTTC. This sequence encodes CASCGGGIQETQYF.

The table lists this clone with a few counts. V gene TRBV29-1 combines with J gene TRBJ1-2; maybe TRBD1 (6 bases). V was clipped by 6 bases and J by 3 bases, with 23 bases between them. Per germline, CDR1 SQVTM and CDR2 ANQGSEA. The CDR3 is made up of 16 amino acids. This chain's CDR3 is CSVLRTGHQADYGYTF. The CDR3 region has the DNA TGCAGCGTCCTAAGAACGGGACACCAAGCCGACTATGGCTACACCTTC.

V gene TRBV27 combines with J gene TRBJ2-7; D call uncertain. CDR3 size: 13 residues. Between the trimmed V and J ends, which lost 3 bases and 3 bases, there was a span of 9 bases. Germline loops: CDR1 MNHEY, CDR2 SMNVEV (reference sequence). CDR3 region: CASSFRLGYEQYF. DNA of the CDR3: TGTGCCAGCAGTTTCAGGCTGGGCTACGAGCAGTACTTC.